These 13 T cell receptor beta chains were all obtained from the same sample, sequenced in a study of a mutant IDH1 vaccine in newly diagnosed glioma. Time point specified: week 35, safety follow-up. All doses held 300 ug of mutant IDH1 20-mer peptide, with topical imiquimod. Which antigens these TCRs recognize remains unknown. Some clones are missing from TCRdb's copy, which holds only in-frame ones; the method was immunoSEQ multiplex PCR. This table holds some 44,000 clones, roughly four fifths found once. The source was PBMCs, collected from a glioma patient whose treatment included an IDH1 peptide vaccine. The receptors derive from a woman between 45 and 65 years old with glioma.

V usage is TRBV2 and J usage is TRBJ2-7; unclear D gene. The CDR3 consists of 13 residues. The V and J ends lost 6 bases and 1 base respectively, with 10 bases between them. The germline CDR1 and CDR2 sequences are SNHLY and FYNNEI. The CDR3 DNA reads TGTGCCAGCAGCCCGGACGGTTCCTACGAGCAGTACTTC. This sequence encodes CASSPDGSYEQYF. The variable domain in full, completed from reference TRBV2 and TRBJ2-7, reads EPEVTQTPSHQVTQMGQEVILRCVPISNHLYFYWYRQILGQKVEFLVSFYNNEISEKSEIFDDQFSVERPDGSNFTLKIRSTKLEDSAMYFCASSPDGSYEQYFGPGTRLTVT.

J is TRBJ2-2 and V is TRBV5-6; no firm D call. The CDR3 spans 17 residues. Germline CDR1 and CDR2: SGHDT and YYEEEE. Trimming took 4 bases from V and 0 from J, leaving 16 bases between them. The CDR3 coding sequence is TGTGCCAGCAGCGGGATGGTCGGCAGCGCGAACACCGGGGAGCTGTTTTTT. It encodes CASSGMVGSANTGELFF.

The CDR3: CASSAQTGNSGNTIYF. DNA for the CDR3: TGTGCCAGCAGCGCACAAACAGGGAACTCTGGAAACACCATATATTTT. The rearrangement links TRBV2 to TRBJ1-3; TRBD1 might be the D (6 bases). V was clipped by 6 bases and J by 0 bases, with 15 bases between them. The CDR3 contains 16 residues. Germline V CDR1 and CDR2: SNHLY, FYNNEI.

The chain couples TRBV5-8 to TRBJ2-1; 8 nucleotides match TRBD2. The CDR3 covers 18 residues. Germline CDR1 SGHTS, CDR2 YDEGEE. With V trimmed by 4 bases and J by 0 bases, 12 bases remained unmatched. Here the CDR3 DNA reads TGTGCCAGCAGCCGCAGGCATAGCGGGGTGACCTCCTACAATGAGCAGTTCTTC. Amino acids: CASSRRHSGVTSYNEQFF.

V and J are TRBV5-6 and TRBJ2-5; D uncertain. There are 13 residues in the CDR3. Trimming pared 1 base from V and 1 base from J, leaving 5 bases between. The germline gives CDR1 SGHDT, CDR2 YYEEEE. CDR3 amino acids: CASSLYPQETQYF. CDR3 coding DNA: TGTGCCAGCAGCTTGTATCCCCAAGAGACCCAGTACTTC.

The genes are TRBV7-2 and TRBJ1-5; D not resolved. The germline gives CDR1 SGHTA, CDR2 FQGNSA. This CDR3 region has 16 residues. The V end lost 8 bases, the J end lost 3 bases, and 20 bases lay between the germline ends. The CDR3 sequence is CASRISATANNQPQHF. CDR3 DNA sequence: TGTGCCAGCCGCATTAGTGCCACAGCGAACAATCAGCCCCAGCATTTT.

V gene TRBV7-9 combines with J gene TRBJ2-1, with 12 bases aligning to TRBD2. The germline gives CDR1 SEHNR, CDR2 FQNEAQ (reference sequence). This CDR3 has 15 residues. After removal of 6 bases from V and 7 bases from J, the junction contained 7 bases not matched to a gene. CDR3 sequence reads: CASRASGGVGNEQFF. CDR3 sequence (DNA): TGTGCCAGCAGGGCTAGCGGGGGGGTAGGTAATGAGCAGTTCTTC.

This chain uses TRBV19 with TRBJ1-1; 9 bases are shared with TRBD1. The CDR3 is 18 amino acids. V shed 1 base and J 3 bases; nucleotides not matched to a gene: 12. Germline values: CDR1 LNHDA, CDR2 SQIVND (reference sequence). The CDR3 loop is CASSIGTPYRQGDTEAFF. The CDR3 bases are TGTGCCAGTAGTATAGGTACCCCATATCGACAGGGGGACACTGAAGCTTTCTTT.

The chain has TRBV4-3 and TRBJ2-1; 9 nucleotides align to TRBD2. Trimming at V came to 0 bases and at J to 11 bases, leaving 8 bases not matched to a gene. Germline V gene lookup returns CDR1 LGHNA and CDR2 YSLEER. CDR3 length: 15 residues. The CDR3 coding sequence is TGCGCCAGCAGCCAAGATCAGAGGCTAGCGGGGAAGCAGTTCTTC. As protein: CASSQDQRLAGKQFF.

The gene calls are TRBV27 and TRBJ1-6; D unclear. V lost 5 bases and J lost 8, with 22 bases in between. In germline, CDR1 is MNHEY, CDR2 SMNVEV (reference sequence). The CDR3 loop spans 17 amino acids. The CDR3 DNA sequence: TGTGCCAGCAGTCTACGCGGAGGGTTCGGGAGAGATTCACCCCTCCACTTT. The encoded protein is CASSLRGGFGRDSPLHF.

The V gene is TRBV6-5, the J gene TRBJ2-7, with a weak D call TRBD2 (7 bases). Germline CDR1 is MNHEY and CDR2 is SVGAGI. The V end lost 7 bases, the J end lost 0 bases, and 16 bases lay between the germline ends. This CDR3 comprises 15 residues. Here the CDR3 DNA reads TGTGCCAGCACCTCTCGTAGGGGGGGCTCCTACGAGCAGTACTTC. Its translation: CASTSRRGGSYEQYF.

This clone has a single count. The chain recombines TRBV15 with TRBJ2-3, with D perhaps TRBD1 (7 bases). The CDR3 is made up of 17 amino acids. The V and J ends lost 3 bases and 6 bases respectively, with 22 bases between them. Germline V gene data show CDR1 as LNHNV and CDR2 as YYDKDF (reference sequence). The CDR3 DNA follows: TGTGCCACCAGCAGGGAGGGGGCAGGAGGGGGGCGCGATACGCAGTATTTT. This gives the protein CATSREGAGGGRDTQYF.

The CDR3 protein is CATREAGSYNEQFF. CDR3 in DNA: TGTGCCACCCGGGAGGCAGGGAGCTACAATGAGCAGTTCTTC. This chain uses TRBV6-6 with TRBJ2-1; 7 bases fit TRBD2. This CDR3 region has 14 residues. V was pared by 10 bases and J by 3 bases, with 9 bases of the junction left unmatched. Germline CDR1 MNHNY, CDR2 SVGAGI (reference sequence).